A single sample is the source of the 3 T cell receptor beta chains below, sequenced in a study of T cells in localized non-small cell lung cancer. Sequencing was performed with immunoSEQ multiplex PCR; in TCRdb, only in-frame clones are kept and a portion is missing. The sample carries 70,000 to 90,000 clones, 80% recorded once. The sample was peripheral blood, taken before any cancer treatment. The source is a female donor over 55 with stage I lung adenocarcinoma.

This sequence joins TRBV11-3 and TRBJ1-1, with 7 bases that match TRBD1. This CDR3 has 13 residues. V gave up 5 bases and J gave up 3 bases; unmatched junction bases: 3. Germline loops: CDR1 SGHNT, CDR2 YENEEA. DNA of the CDR3: TGTGCCAGCAGCCGAGACAGGGACACTGAAGCTTTCTTT. It is translated as CASSRDRDTEAFF.

The gene calls are TRBV5-1 and TRBJ1-1, with TRBD1 as a possible D gene (5 bases). Trimming took 3 bases from V and 6 from J, leaving 15 bases between them. Germline values: CDR1 SGHRS, CDR2 YFSETQ. This CDR3 contains 14 residues. The CDR3 is CASSSTRDGAEAFF. DNA of the CDR3: TGCGCCAGCAGCTCAACACGGGACGGCGCTGAAGCTTTCTTT.

This chain connects TRBV9 to TRBJ2-2, with 8 bases lining up with TRBD2. Germline V gene lookup returns CDR1 SGDLS and CDR2 YYNGEE. The CDR3 sequence is 14 residues long. Trimming took 3 bases from V and 8 from J; bases not matched to a gene: 6. CDR3 residues: CASSAGLASGELFF. CDR3 nucleotide sequence: TGTGCCAGCAGCGCCGGACTAGCTAGTGGGGAGCTGTTTTTT.